Listed here are 25 T cell receptor beta chains from one sample, sequenced in a study of blood T cell repertoires in COVID-19 (dated by TCRdb to 2020 to 2021). Library method: the immunoSEQ multiplex PCR assay. What TCRdb holds here is the immuneACCESS table cut down to in-frame rearrangements. Part of the clones is not present; checked against another copy, under half of the missing clones reflect an unresolved V gene, and the others are unexplained. The sample yields more than 150,000 clones; nearly 90% were counted once. Less than 0.7% of the sample comes from the top ten. Sample: peripheral blood. All receptors come from a man in his fifties with acute or convalescent COVID-19.

In its sample, this clone was seen once. This rearrangement joins TRBV28 to TRBJ1-5; D may be TRBD1 (6 bases). Germline CDR1 and CDR2: MDHEN and SYDVKM. The CDR3 spans 14 residues. V was trimmed by 3 bases and J by 5 bases, leaving 11 bases between them. CDR3 sequence: CASSLGRGYQPQHF. CDR3 in DNA: TGTGCCAGCAGTTTGGGCAGGGGATATCAGCCCCAGCATTTT.

This chain connects TRBV3-1 (or the pseudogene TRBV3-2) to TRBJ1-2; the D is unclear. This CDR3 has 11 residues. CDR1 is LGHDT and CDR2 is YNNKEL in the germline V gene (reference sequence). Trimming cost V 5 bases and J 4 bases, with 5 bases left between them. The chain's CDR3 is CASSNTYGYTF. The CDR3 DNA follows: TGTGCCAGCAGCAACACCTATGGCTACACCTTC.

This clone appeared once. This sequence joins TRBV6-5 and TRBJ1-6; D remains unclear. The germline CDR1 and CDR2 sequences are MNHEY and SVGAGI. Trimming took 2 bases from V and 7 from J, leaving 9 bases between them. The CDR3 is made up of 14 amino acids. The CDR3 sequence is CASSYRALNSPLHF. DNA for the CDR3: TGTGCCAGCAGTTACCGCGCGCTGAATTCACCCCTCCACTTT.

The chain links TRBV28 to TRBJ2-3, with D perhaps matching TRBD2 (6 bases). CDR1 and CDR2 (germline): MDHEN, SYDVKM. This CDR3 is 13 amino acids long. V was cut by 7 bases and J by 6 bases, with 14 bases left in between. The CDR3 is CASIYSGSDTQYF. The CDR3 region has the DNA TGTGCCAGCATCTATAGCGGATCGGATACGCAGTATTTT.

As DNA, the CDR3 is TGCGCCAGCAGCCCAGGGAATATTGGCACAGATACGCAGTATTTT. This gives the protein CASSPGNIGTDTQYF. V is TRBV5-1 and J is TRBJ2-3; D is possibly TRBD1 (5 bases). Trimming took 4 bases from V and 1 from J, leaving 13 bases between them. Germline values: CDR1 SGHRS, CDR2 YFSETQ. There are 15 residues in the CDR3.

The genes are TRBV7-3 and TRBJ2-3; D might be TRBD2 (6 bases). V was trimmed by 2 bases and J by 7 bases, leaving 19 bases between them. This CDR3 has 16 residues. Germline V gives CDR1 SGHTA, CDR2 FQGTGA. The CDR3 sequence: CASSLGGNRAGNTQYF. The CDR3 DNA reads as TGTGCCAGCAGCTTAGGCGGGAATAGGGCGGGGAATACGCAGTATTTT.

The chain joins TRBV7-3 to TRBJ2-2; D remains unclear. This CDR3 has 16 residues. Trimming removed 5 bases from V and 0 bases from J, with 13 bases in between. Germline assignment: CDR1 SGHTA and CDR2 FQGTGA. The CDR3 DNA reads as TGTGCCAGCAGCGTTTATCCCCCAGCGAACACCGGGGAGCTGTTTTTT. Amino acids: CASSVYPPANTGELFF.

The chain recombines TRBV7-9 with TRBJ2-1; tentative D call: TRBD2 (5 bases). The germline gives CDR1 SEHNR, CDR2 FQNEAQ (reference sequence). The V end lost 5 bases, the J end lost 4 bases, and 15 bases lay between the germline ends. This CDR3 has 15 amino acids. CDR3 DNA sequence: TGTGCCAGCAGCCCTGTCGCGGGCCGGTACAATGAGCAGTTCTTC. Its protein is CASSPVAGRYNEQFF.

This chain joins TRBV5-1 and TRBJ2-3; D remains ambiguous. The length of the CDR3 is 16 residues. Germline V CDR1 and CDR2: SGHRS, YFSETQ. Trimming stripped 4 bases from V and 4 bases from J, with 19 bases between. Written as DNA, the CDR3 is TGCGCCAGCAGCCCGACCCTGTCGGGTTCTCCAGATACGCAGTATTTT. It encodes CASSPTLSGSPDTQYF.

The chain joins TRBV28 to TRBJ1-2; a possible D gene is TRBD1 (6 bases). The V and J ends lost 7 bases and 7 bases respectively, with 19 bases between them. From germline, CDR1 is MDHEN and CDR2 SYDVKM. The CDR3 totals 14 residues. DNA of the CDR3: TGTGCCAGCACCCTAGGGGGTGGCCGGGGTGGCTACACCTTC. It encodes CASTLGGGRGGYTF.

The chain uses TRBV6-5 and TRBJ1-2, with TRBD1 matching 9 bases. The CDR3 is made up of 14 amino acids. Germline CDR1 and CDR2: MNHEY and SVGAGI. The V gene end was trimmed by 10 bases and the J gene end by 4 bases; junction bases not matched to a gene: 10. The CDR3 sequence is CATRGTGRPYGYTF. The CDR3 bases are TGTGCCACGAGGGGGACAGGGAGACCCTATGGCTACACCTTC.

The chain combines TRBV7-9 with TRBJ1-2; 8 nucleotides match TRBD1. This CDR3 spans 15 amino acids. Germline assignment: CDR1 SEHNR and CDR2 FQNEAQ (reference sequence). Germline trimming cut 4 bases from V and 4 bases from J; bases unmatched to any gene: 8. The CDR3 nucleotides are TGTGCCAGCAGCTCTTCGGACAGGGATGGCTATGGCTACACCTTC. Translation: CASSSSDRDGYGYTF.

V is TRBV5-6 and J is TRBJ1-2; D may be TRBD1 (5 bases). CDR1 SGHDT and CDR2 YYEEEE come from the germline V gene. The CDR3 consists of 16 residues. Deletions cut 0 bases from V and 0 bases from J, with 12 bases between. The CDR3 bases are TGTGCCAGCAGCTTGGGGGGCAGGACGACTAACTATGGCTACACCTTC. Its protein product is CASSLGGRTTNYGYTF.

The CDR3 nucleotides read TGTGCCAGCAGTAAACAGGGGGCAGGTGAAAAACTGTTTTTT. Its protein product is CASSKQGAGEKLFF. The rearrangement uses TRBV27 and TRBJ1-4, with 9 nucleotides matching TRBD1. The CDR3 covers 14 residues. Germline V gene sequence: CDR1 MNHEY, CDR2 SMNVEV (reference sequence). V gave up 5 bases and J gave up 7 bases; unmatched junction bases: 5.

This chain uses TRBV27 with TRBJ2-2; the match to TRBD1 covers 10 bases. The CDR3 extends over 15 amino acids. Germline V CDR1 and CDR2: MNHEY, SMNVEV (reference sequence). With V trimmed by 5 bases and J by 4 bases, 4 bases remained unmatched. CDR3 protein: CASSTTGGATGELFF. CDR3 DNA: TGTGCCAGCAGTACGACAGGGGGCGCCACCGGGGAGCTGTTTTTT.

V and J are TRBV28 and TRBJ1-1; D is undetermined. The CDR3 totals 11 residues. CDR1 MDHEN and CDR2 SYDVKM come from the germline V gene. V gave up 2 bases and J gave up 11 bases, with 9 bases separating them. The CDR3 nucleotides read TGTGCCAGCAGTTTAGCCCAACGGGCTTTCTTT. This codes for CASSLAQRAFF.

V gene TRBV14 combines with J gene TRBJ1-6; D possibly corresponds to TRBD1 (6 bases). CDR1 and CDR2 from the germline V gene are SGHDN and FVKESK. This CDR3 region has 15 residues. Trimming removed 6 bases at V and 4 bases at J, with 13 bases between. Written as DNA, the CDR3 is TGTGCCAGCAGTAAACAGGGTCTTTATAATTCACCCCTCCACTTT. Protein sequence: CASSKQGLYNSPLHF.

This clone was detected once. The sample contains more than one DNA sequence encoding this CDR3. CDR3 residues: CASSQGTGGGNTIYF. CDR3 bases: TGTGCCAGCAGCCAAGGGACAGGGGGTGGAAACACCATATATTTT. The chain links TRBV3-1 (or the pseudogene TRBV3-2) to TRBJ1-3; TRBD1 matches 10 bases. This CDR3 comprises 15 residues. V shed 1 base, J shed 3 bases, and the junction held 0 bases outside the gene matches. The germline gives CDR1 LGHDT, CDR2 YNNKEL (reference sequence).

This chain connects TRBV19 to TRBJ2-5, with 11 bases lining up with TRBD2. CDR3 length: 18 amino acids. CDR1 and CDR2 from the germline V gene are LNHDA and SQIVND (reference sequence). Unmatched junction bases numbered 14, after V lost 3 bases and J lost 5 bases. CDR3 DNA sequence: TGTGCCAGTAGTATTTGGGGGCTAGCGGGAGGAGGTCGGGAGACCCAGTACTTC. Its translation: CASSIWGLAGGGRETQYF.

This clone was counted once. This chain links TRBV6-5 with TRBJ2-3, with TRBD1 matching over 7 bases. Germline CDR1 is MNHEY and CDR2 is SVGAGI. The CDR3 consists of 14 residues. Trimming took 6 bases from V and 1 from J; bases not matched to a gene: 4. The CDR3 sequence: CASSDTGGTDTQYF. Written as DNA, the CDR3 is TGTGCCAGCAGCGATACAGGGGGCACAGATACGCAGTATTTT.

The chain carries TRBV5-8 and TRBJ1-1; the D gene is possibly TRBD1 (5 bases). The V gene's germline CDR1 is SGHTS and CDR2 YDEGEE. Trimming took off 2 bases at V and 1 base at J, with 9 bases between the two ends. There are 14 residues in the CDR3. The CDR3 DNA reads TGTGCCAGCAGCTTCTTGGGGGGGAACACTGAAGCTTTCTTT. Translating it yields CASSFLGGNTEAFF.

The CDR3 spells CASSLGRLGDPSSYEQYF. The CDR3 coding sequence is TGCGCCAGCAGCTTGGGTAGGTTAGGAGATCCCAGCTCCTACGAGCAGTACTTC. The rearrangement joins TRBV5-1 to TRBJ2-7; no clear D gene. There are 18 residues in the CDR3. Germline V gives CDR1 SGHRS, CDR2 YFSETQ. V lost 0 bases to trimming and J lost 0 bases, with 19 bases between them.

The chain is built from TRBV29-1 and TRBJ2-2; tentatively, D is TRBD2 (7 bases). This CDR3 region has 14 residues. The germline V and J ends were trimmed by 5 bases and 6 bases, with 16 bases remaining between them. Germline CDR1 reads SQVTM; CDR2 reads ANQGSEA. CDR3 in DNA: TGCAGCGTTAGGGGGGCGGGAGCAGCCGGGGAGCTGTTTTTT. Its protein is CSVRGAGAAGELFF.

This chain connects TRBV3-1 (or the pseudogene TRBV3-2) to TRBJ2-1, with D unresolved. Trimming took 0 bases from V and 4 from J, leaving 7 bases between them. Germline values: CDR1 LGHDT, CDR2 YNNKEL (reference sequence). The CDR3 is 14 residues long. The CDR3 sequence is CASSQDGRYNEQFF. CDR3 bases: TGTGCCAGCAGCCAAGATGGTCGGTACAATGAGCAGTTCTTC.

J is TRBJ2-2 and V is TRBV5-6; no clear D. The CDR3 length is 14 residues. Germline V gene sequence: CDR1 SGHDT, CDR2 YYEEEE. Trimming pared 4 bases from V and 0 bases from J, leaving 7 bases between. DNA for the CDR3: TGTGCCAGCAGCCAGGTCGCGAACACCGGGGAGCTGTTTTTT. It translates to CASSQVANTGELFF.